The entry below gives a single T cell receptor (beta chain) sequence along with its context. The data belong to a study of blood T cell repertoires in COVID-19. The method was immunoSEQ multiplex PCR; TCRdb's version includes in-frame clones alone and lacks a portion of them. The sample lists 180,000 or so clones; more than 80% were seen once. In germline, CDR1 is SGHDN, CDR2 FVKESK. This CDR3 is built from 15 residues. Trimming removed 4 bases at V and 5 bases at J, with 17 bases between. Sequencing was done on a sample of PBMCs or T cells enriched from blood (not recorded which). The sequence derives from a man in his forties who had recovered from COVID-19. This sequence joins TRBV14 and TRBJ1-1, with D perhaps TRBD1 (6 bases). CDR3 region: CASSPVGGAQTEAFF. The DNA for the CDR3 is TGTGCCAGCAGCCCTGTAGGGGGGGCACAGACTGAAGCTTTCTTT.